Presented here are 10 T cell receptor beta chains from one specimen sequenced in a study of T cell repertoires in ileal Crohn's disease. The protocol was immunoSEQ multiplex PCR, while the TCRdb copy is restricted to in-frame clones and leaves out a portion. Of roughly 60,000 clones in the sample, roughly nine tenths were seen once. Indicated time point: neoterminal ileum biopsy at postoperative endoscopy, about 6 months after surgery. Sample: ileal tissue. The receptor set was obtained from an adult with Crohn's disease.

Only a few counts were recorded for this clone. The rearrangement joins TRBV10-1 to TRBJ2-6, with a tentative D call TRBD2 (6 bases). The CDR3 length is 17 residues. CDR1 and CDR2 (germline): WNHNN, SYGVQD (reference sequence). V gave up 1 base and J gave up 0 bases, with 10 bases separating them. The CDR3 sequence is CASSEWRADSGANVLTF. The CDR3 coding sequence is TGCGCCAGCAGTGAGTGGAGGGCCGACTCTGGGGCCAACGTCCTGACTTTC.

The chain links TRBV11-3 to TRBJ2-7; 10 nucleotides align to TRBD2. CDR1 is SGHNT and CDR2 is YENEEA in the germline V gene. This CDR3 spans 16 amino acids. The J segment lost 4 bases and the V segment lost 5 bases, leaving 11 bases of the junction unmatched. CDR3 amino acids: CASSIRSGRFSYEQYF. DNA of the CDR3: TGTGCCAGCAGCATCCGTAGCGGGAGGTTTTCTTACGAGCAGTACTTC.

The chain is built from TRBV19 and TRBJ1-2; 10 bases align to TRBD1. This CDR3 has 16 amino acids. Germline-derived CDR1 and CDR2 are LNHDA and SQIVND (reference sequence). Losses at the gene ends were 4 bases for V and 3 bases for J; bases not matched to a gene: 8. CDR3 amino acids: CASSTTGGQTHYGYTF. The CDR3, as DNA: TGTGCCAGTAGTACGACAGGGGGCCAAACCCACTATGGCTACACCTTC.

Details on this clone: At one boundary the junction diverges from the germline segment, which might be a read error. At the DNA level, this CDR3 is encoded by other sequences in the same sample as well. DNA of the CDR3: TGTGCCAGCTCACCGATGCCCCTAAAACAGGGCGGCACTGAAGCTTTTTTT. This encodes CASSPMPLKQGGTEAFF. The V and J genes are TRBV18 and TRBJ1-1, with D possibly TRBD1 on 6 matching bases. Germline CDR1 KGHSH, CDR2 LQKENI. The CDR3 is made up of 17 amino acids.

This chain links TRBV4-1 with TRBJ2-3, with D possibly TRBD1 on 6 matching bases. Trimming took off 1 base at V and 5 bases at J, with 16 bases between the two ends. The CDR3 sequence is 16 residues long. Germline V gene data show CDR1 as MGHRA and CDR2 as YSYEKL. CDR3 in amino acids: CASSQGSQGKGDTQYF. The CDR3, as DNA: TGCGCCAGCAGCCAAGGTAGTCAGGGGAAGGGAGATACGCAGTATTTT.

CDR3 sequence: CASSLEASGGLYEQYV. As DNA, the CDR3 is TGTGCCAGCAGCTTGGAGGCTAGCGGGGGATTATACGAGCAGTACGTC. V and J are TRBV5-6 and TRBJ2-7; TRBD2 matches 10 bases. The V segment lost 0 bases and the J segment 4 bases; nucleotides outside the gene matches: 7. The CDR3 loop spans 16 amino acids. From germline, CDR1 is SGHDT and CDR2 YYEEEE.

The chain combines TRBV5-1 with TRBJ2-5, with 7 bases aligning to TRBD1. J lost 2 bases, V lost 1 base, and 14 bases had no gene match. The germline V gene encodes CDR1 SGHRS and CDR2 YFSETQ. This CDR3 has 18 residues. The CDR3 sequence is CASSLRPSTGTLQETQYF. The CDR3 nucleotides are TGCGCCAGCAGCTTGCGACCTTCGACAGGGACATTACAAGAGACCCAGTACTTC.

The rearrangement joins TRBV18 to TRBJ2-7; 7 nucleotides match TRBD1. The trim removed 6 bases at V and 5 bases at J, leaving 7 bases unmatched. The CDR3 covers 13 residues. CDR1 KGHSH and CDR2 LQKENI come from the germline V gene. DNA of the CDR3: TGTGCCAGCTCGATGGGGACAGCTAACGAGCAGTACTTC. Protein sequence: CASSMGTANEQYF.

V gene TRBV30 combines with J gene TRBJ1-5; D might be TRBD1 (5 bases). V shed 0 bases and J shed 6 bases, with 9 bases lying between them. This CDR3 has 13 residues. Germline V gene lookup returns CDR1 GTSNPN and CDR2 SVGIG (reference sequence). CDR3 amino acids: CAWSVSGGQPQHF. The DNA for the CDR3 is TGTGCCTGGAGTGTATCGGGGGGTCAGCCCCAGCATTTT.

The sample holds one count of this clone. The chain carries TRBV6-5 and TRBJ1-5; 10 bases map to TRBD1. With V trimmed by 0 bases and J by 4 bases, 0 bases remained unmatched. The CDR3 has 15 residues. Germline V gene data show CDR1 as MNHEY and CDR2 as SVGAGI. This CDR3 reads CASSYSGQGNQPQHF. CDR3 sequence (DNA): TGTGCCAGCAGTTACTCGGGACAGGGGAATCAGCCCCAGCATTTT.